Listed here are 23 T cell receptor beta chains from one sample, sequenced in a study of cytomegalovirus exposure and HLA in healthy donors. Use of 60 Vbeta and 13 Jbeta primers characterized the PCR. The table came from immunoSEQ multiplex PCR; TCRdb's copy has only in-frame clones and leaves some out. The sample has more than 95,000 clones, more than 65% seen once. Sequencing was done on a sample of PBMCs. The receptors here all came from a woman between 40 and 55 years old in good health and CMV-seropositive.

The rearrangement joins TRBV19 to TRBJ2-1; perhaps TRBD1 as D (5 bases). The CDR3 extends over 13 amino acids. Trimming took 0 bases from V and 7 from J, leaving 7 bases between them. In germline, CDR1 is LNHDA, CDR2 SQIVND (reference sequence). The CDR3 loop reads CASSIERGNEQFF. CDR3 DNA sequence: TGTGCCAGTAGTATAGAAAGGGGAAATGAGCAGTTCTTC.

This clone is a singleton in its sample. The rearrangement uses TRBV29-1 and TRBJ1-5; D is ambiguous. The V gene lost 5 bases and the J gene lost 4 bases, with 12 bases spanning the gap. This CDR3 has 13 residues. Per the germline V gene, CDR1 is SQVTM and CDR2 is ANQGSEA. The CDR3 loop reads CSVSDGRNQPQHF. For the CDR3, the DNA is TGCAGCGTTAGCGATGGGAGGAATCAGCCCCAGCATTTT.

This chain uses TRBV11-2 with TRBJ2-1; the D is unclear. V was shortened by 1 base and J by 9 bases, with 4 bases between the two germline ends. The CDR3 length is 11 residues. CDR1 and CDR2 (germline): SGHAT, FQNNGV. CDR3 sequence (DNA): TGTGCCAGCAGCTTAGCGTCTGAGCAGTTCTTC. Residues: CASSLASEQFF.

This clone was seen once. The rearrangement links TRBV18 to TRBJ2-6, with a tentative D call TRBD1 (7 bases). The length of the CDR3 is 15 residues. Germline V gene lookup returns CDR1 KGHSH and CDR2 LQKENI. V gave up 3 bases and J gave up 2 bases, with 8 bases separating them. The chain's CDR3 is CASSPRGAGANVLTF. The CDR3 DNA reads TGTGCCAGCTCACCCAGGGGGGCTGGGGCCAACGTCCTGACTTTC.

As DNA, the CDR3 is TGCGCCAGCAGCTCGGGGATTCAAGAGACCCAGTACTTC. Its protein product is CASSSGIQETQYF. The chain couples TRBV5-1 to TRBJ2-5; D possibly corresponds to TRBD2 (5 bases). Germline CDR1 and CDR2: SGHRS and YFSETQ. There are 13 residues in the CDR3. V was cut by 3 bases and J by 2 bases, with 8 bases left in between.

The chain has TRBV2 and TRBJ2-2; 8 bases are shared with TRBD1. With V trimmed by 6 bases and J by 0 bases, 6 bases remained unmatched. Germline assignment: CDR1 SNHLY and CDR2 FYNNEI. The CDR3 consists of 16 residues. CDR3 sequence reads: CASRLQGVTNTGELFF. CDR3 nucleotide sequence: TGTGCCAGCAGATTACAGGGGGTAACGAACACCGGGGAGCTGTTTTTT.

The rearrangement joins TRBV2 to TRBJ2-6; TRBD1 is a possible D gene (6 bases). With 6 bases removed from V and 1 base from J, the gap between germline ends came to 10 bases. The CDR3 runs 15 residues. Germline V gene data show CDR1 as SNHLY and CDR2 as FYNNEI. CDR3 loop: CASSLQGSGANVLTF. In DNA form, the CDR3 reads TGTGCCAGCAGCCTACAGGGATCTGGGGCCAACGTCCTGACTTTC.

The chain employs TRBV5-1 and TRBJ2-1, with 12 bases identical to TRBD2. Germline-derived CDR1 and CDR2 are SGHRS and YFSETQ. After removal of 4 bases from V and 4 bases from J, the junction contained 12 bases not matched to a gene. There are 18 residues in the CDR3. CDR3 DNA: TGCGCCAGCAGCGGGAGGGGCCTAGCGGGAGGGGCATACAATGAGCAGTTCTTC. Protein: CASSGRGLAGGAYNEQFF.

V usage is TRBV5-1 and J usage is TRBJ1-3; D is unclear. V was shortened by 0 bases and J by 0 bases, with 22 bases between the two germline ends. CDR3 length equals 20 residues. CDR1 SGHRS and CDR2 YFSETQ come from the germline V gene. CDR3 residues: CASSLGPGRFGLNSGNTIYF. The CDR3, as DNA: TGCGCCAGCAGCTTGGGGCCAGGCCGATTTGGTCTCAACTCTGGAAACACCATATATTTT.

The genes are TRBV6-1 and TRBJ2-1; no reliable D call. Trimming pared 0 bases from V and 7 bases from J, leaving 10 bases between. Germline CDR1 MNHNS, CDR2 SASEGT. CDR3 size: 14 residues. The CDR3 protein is CASSEAWVGNEQFF. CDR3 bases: TGTGCCAGCAGTGAAGCGTGGGTCGGGAATGAGCAGTTCTTC.

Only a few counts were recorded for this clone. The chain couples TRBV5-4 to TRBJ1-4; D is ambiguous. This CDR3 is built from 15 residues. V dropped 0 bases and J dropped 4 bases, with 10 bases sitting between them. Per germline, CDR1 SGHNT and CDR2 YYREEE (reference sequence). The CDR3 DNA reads TGTGCCAGCAGCTTGGTGGGTGACTATAATGAAAAACTGTTTTTT. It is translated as CASSLVGDYNEKLFF. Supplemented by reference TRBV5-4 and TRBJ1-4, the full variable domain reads ETGVTQSPTHLIKTRGQQVTLRCSSQSGHNTVSWYQQALGQGPQFIFQYYREEENGRGNFPPRFSGLQFPNYSSELNVNALELDDSALYLCASSLVGDYNEKLFFGSGTQLSVL.

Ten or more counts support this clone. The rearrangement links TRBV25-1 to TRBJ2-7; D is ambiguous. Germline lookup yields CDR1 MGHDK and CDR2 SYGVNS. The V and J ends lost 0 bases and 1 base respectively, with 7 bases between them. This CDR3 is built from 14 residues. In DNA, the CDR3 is TGTGCCAGCAGTGAATATGGCAGATCCTACGAGCAGTACTTC. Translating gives CASSEYGRSYEQYF.

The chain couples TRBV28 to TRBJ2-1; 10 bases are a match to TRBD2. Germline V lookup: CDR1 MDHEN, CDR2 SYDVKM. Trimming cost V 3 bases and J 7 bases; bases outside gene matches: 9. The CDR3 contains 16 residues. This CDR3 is CASSFVSGRYGNEQFF. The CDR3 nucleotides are TGTGCCAGCAGTTTTGTTAGCGGGAGGTATGGGAATGAGCAGTTCTTC.

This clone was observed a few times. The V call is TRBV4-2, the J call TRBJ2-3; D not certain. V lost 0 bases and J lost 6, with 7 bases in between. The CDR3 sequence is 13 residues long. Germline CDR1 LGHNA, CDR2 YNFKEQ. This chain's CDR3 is CASSQEGSDTQYF. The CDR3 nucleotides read TGTGCCAGCAGCCAAGAGGGCTCCGATACGCAGTATTTT.

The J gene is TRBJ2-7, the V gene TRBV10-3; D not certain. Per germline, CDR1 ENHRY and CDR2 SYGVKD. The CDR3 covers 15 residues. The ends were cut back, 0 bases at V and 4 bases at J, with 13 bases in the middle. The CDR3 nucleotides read TGTGCCATCAGTGAGTCACGGAGTTCTTTGTACGAGCAGTACTTC. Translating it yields CAISESRSSLYEQYF.

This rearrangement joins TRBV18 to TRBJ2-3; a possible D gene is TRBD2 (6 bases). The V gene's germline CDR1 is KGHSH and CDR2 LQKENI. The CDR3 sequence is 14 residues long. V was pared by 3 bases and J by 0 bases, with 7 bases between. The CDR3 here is CASSPGTSTDTQYF. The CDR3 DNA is TGTGCCAGCTCACCTGGGACTAGCACAGATACGCAGTATTTT.

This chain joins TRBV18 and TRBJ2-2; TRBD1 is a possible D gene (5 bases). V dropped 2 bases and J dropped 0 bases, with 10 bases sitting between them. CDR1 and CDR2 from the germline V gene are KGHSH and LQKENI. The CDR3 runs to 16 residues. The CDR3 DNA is TGTGCCAGCTCACCAGTTAGCAGGGCGAACACCGGGGAGCTGTTTTTT. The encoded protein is CASSPVSRANTGELFF.

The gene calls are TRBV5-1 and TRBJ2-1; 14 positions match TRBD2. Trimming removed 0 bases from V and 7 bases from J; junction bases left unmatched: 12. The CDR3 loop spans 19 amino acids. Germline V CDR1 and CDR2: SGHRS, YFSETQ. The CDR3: CASSLVAGLAGGPMNEQFF. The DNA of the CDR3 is TGCGCCAGCAGCTTGGTGGCCGGACTAGCGGGAGGCCCTATGAATGAGCAGTTCTTC.

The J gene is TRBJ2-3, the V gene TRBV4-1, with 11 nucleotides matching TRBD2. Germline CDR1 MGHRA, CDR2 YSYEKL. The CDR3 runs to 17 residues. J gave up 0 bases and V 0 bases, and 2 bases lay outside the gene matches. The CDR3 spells CASSQDSSGRSTDTQYF. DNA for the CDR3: TGCGCCAGCAGCCAAGATTCTAGCGGGAGGAGCACAGATACGCAGTATTTT.

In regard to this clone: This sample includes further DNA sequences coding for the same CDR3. For the CDR3, the DNA is TGCGCCAGCAGCTTGGGGCAGTACAATGAGCAGTTCTTC. Translation: CASSLGQYNEQFF. V gene TRBV5-1 combines with J gene TRBJ2-1; unclear D gene. This CDR3 spans 13 amino acids. The ends were cut back, 0 bases at V and 4 bases at J, with 5 bases in the middle. Germline lookup yields CDR1 SGHRS and CDR2 YFSETQ.

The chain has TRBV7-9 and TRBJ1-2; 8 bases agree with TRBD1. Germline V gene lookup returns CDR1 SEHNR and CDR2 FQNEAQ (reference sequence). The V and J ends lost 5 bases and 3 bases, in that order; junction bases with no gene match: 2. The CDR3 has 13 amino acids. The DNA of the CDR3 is TGTGCCAGCAGCCCGGACAGGGACTATGGCTACACCTTC. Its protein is CASSPDRDYGYTF.

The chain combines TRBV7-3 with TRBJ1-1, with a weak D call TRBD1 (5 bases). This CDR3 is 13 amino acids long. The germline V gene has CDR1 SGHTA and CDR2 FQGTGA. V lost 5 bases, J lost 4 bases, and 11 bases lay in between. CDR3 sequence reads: CASSQMGGTEAFF. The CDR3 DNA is TGTGCCAGCAGCCAAATGGGGGGCACTGAAGCTTTCTTT.

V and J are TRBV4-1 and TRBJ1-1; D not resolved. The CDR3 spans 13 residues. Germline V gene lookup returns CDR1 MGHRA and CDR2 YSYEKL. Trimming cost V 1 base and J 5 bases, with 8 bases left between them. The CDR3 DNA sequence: TGCGCCAGCAGCCAAGTACCGGGAACTGAAGCTTTCTTT. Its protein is CASSQVPGTEAFF.